This T cell receptor beta chain was sequenced for a study of follicular helper T cells after annual influenza vaccination. The time point here: 2014-2015 season, pre-vaccination. Subjects lived in the community and lacked influenza vaccine within the prior 6 months. The V end was cut by 6 bases, the J end by 1 base, with 13 bases between. The germline CDR1 and CDR2 sequences are SGHRS and YFSETQ. The CDR3 spans 14 residues. The table came from immunoSEQ multiplex PCR; TCRdb's copy has only in-frame clones and leaves some out. The repertoire consists of about 8,300 clones, with roughly four fifths occurring once and the leading ten covering approximately 0.98%.

The gene calls are TRBV5-1 and TRBJ1-1, with D maybe TRBD1 (6 bases). This receptor was identified in an adult who received the influenza vaccine. Source: CXCR5+ CD38- circulating T follicular helper cells from blood, taken on the day of influenza vaccination. Subset: circulating Tfh, non-naive CD4+CXCR5+PD-1+ (ICOS+CD38+ or ICOS-CD38-). As DNA, the CDR3 is TGCGCCAGCATGGCACAGGGCCGGAACACTGAAGCTTTCTTT. Amino acid sequence: CASMAQGRNTEAFF.